These T cell receptor beta chains were read from a single sample in a study of PD-1 blockade in classical Hodgkin lymphoma. Libraries were prepared by immunoSEQ multiplex PCR; TCRdb keeps only in-frame clonotypes and omits some of them. The sample has 40,000 to 55,000 clones; 88% are singletons. The sequencing used peripheral blood mononuclear cells (PBMCs), collected at baseline. Receptors were obtained from a human donor with classical Hodgkin lymphoma. The CDR3 runs from the conserved cysteine through the conserved F or W. A D gene is named only where the DNA matches it firmly. Some rows have no size entry. The others give once, few or many, or a class for an expanded clone.

>TRBV7-6|-|TRBJ2-1|-
TGTGCCAGCAGCTTACGGACGGGAACCTCCTACAATGAGCAGTTCTTC
CASSLRTGTSYNEQFF
>TRBV5-4|TRBD2|TRBJ2-6|few
TGTGCCAGCAGCTTGGGGGGCGGGGGATTCGGGTCTGGGGCCAACGTCCTGACTTTC
CASSLGGGGFGSGANVLTF
>TRBV28|-|TRBJ1-2|-
TGTGCCAGCAGGCACAGGGTGGGGCGGAACTATGGCTACACCTTC
CASRHRVGRNYGYTF
>TRBV5-1|TRBD1|TRBJ1-1|-
TGCGCCAGCGGGACAGCGGGCACTGAAGCTTTCTTT
CASGTAGTEAFF
>TRBV5-1|TRBD1|TRBJ1-1|-
TGCGCCAGCAGCTTGGGTTACAGGGGGACCACTGAAGCTTTCTTT
CASSLGYRGTTEAFF
>TRBV11-2|TRBD1|TRBJ2-2|-
TGTGCCAGCAGCTTAAACAGGGGGCAGCACGGGGAGCTGTTTTTT
CASSLNRGQHGELFF
>TRBV2|TRBD1|TRBJ2-1|-
TGTGCCAGCAGTGAAAACCCCGGGACAGGGGGGGAGTTCTTC
CASSENPGTGGEFF
>TRBV5-6|-|TRBJ1-1|-
TGTGCCAGCAGCTTGAAGGAGACTGAAGCTTTCTTT
CASSLKETEAFF
>TRBV9|-|TRBJ2-3|-
TGTGCCAGCAGCGTAGCTAGCGCAGATACGCAGTATTTT
CASSVASADTQYF
>TRBV4-2|TRBD2|TRBJ2-7|-
TGTGCCAGCAGCCAAGATCTTGGACTAGCGGGAGACCACGAGCAGTACTTC
CASSQDLGLAGDHEQYF
>TRBV25-1|TRBD2|TRBJ2-1|-
TGTGCCAGCAGTGAAAGACTAGCGGGGGCGAGCTCCTACAATGAGCAGTTCTTC
CASSERLAGASSYNEQFF
>TRBV6-5|TRBD1|TRBJ2-7|-
TGTGCCAGCAGTTACGACCCGACAGGGCCTTACGAGCAGTACTTC
CASSYDPTGPYEQYF
>TRBV27|-|TRBJ2-2|-
TGTGCCAGCAGTTTGAGAGCCACACGGGCCGCCTCTAACACCGGGGAGCTGTTTTTT
CASSLRATRAASNTGELFF
>TRBV23-1|-|TRBJ2-6|-
TGCGCCAGCAGTACTATAAGGCTACCGCAACAAAGTCGGGCCAACGTCCTGACTTTC
CASSTIRLPQQSRANVLTF
>TRBV2|TRBD1|TRBJ1-4|-
TGTGCCAGCAGCGTAGTTGACAGGGAGGGGAAGAATGAAAAACTGTTTTTT
CASSVVDREGKNEKLFF
>TRBV2|-|TRBJ2-6|-
TGTGCCAGTAGCAGGGGAGACTTCTCTGGGGCCAACGTCCTGACTTTC
CASSRGDFSGANVLTF
>TRBV27|-|TRBJ2-2|-
TGTGCCAGCAGTGTAACCCAGGGATCCGGGGAGCTGTTTTTT
CASSVTQGSGELFF
>TRBV28|-|TRBJ1-1|-
TGTGCCAGCAGTCCGTGGCAGGGTGCTTTGAACACTGAAGCTTTCTTT
CASSPWQGALNTEAFF
>TRBV5-5|TRBD2|TRBJ2-7|-
TGTGCCAGCAGCTTCTCCGCCGGGACTAGAGGAGTCTACGAGCAGTACTTC
CASSFSAGTRGVYEQYF
>TRBV11-3|TRBD1|TRBJ2-5|-
TGTGCCAGCAGTCTCACAGGGGACGTAGAGACCCAGTACTTC
CASSLTGDVETQYF
>TRBV7-9|-|TRBJ1-1|-
TGTGCCAGCAGTTCGGGGGTACGGAATGAAGCTTTCTTT
CASSSGVRNEAFF
>TRBV7-3|-|TRBJ2-4|-
TGTGCCAGCAGCTTAACGGGTGACCCGAGGGGAAACATTCAGTACTTC
CASSLTGDPRGNIQYF
>TRBV23-1|-|TRBJ1-1|-
TGCGCCAGCAGTCAAGCGCCTGCGTCCACTGAAGCTTTCTTT
CASSQAPASTEAFF
>TRBV6-1|TRBD2|TRBJ2-3|-
TGTGCCAGCACCCTCGGGAGGCGGTCAGATACGCAGTATTTT
CASTLGRRSDTQYF
>TRBV6-5|-|TRBJ1-2|-
TGTGCCAGCAGTCAATCAGGGGCGATCTATGGCTACACCTTC
CASSQSGAIYGYTF
>TRBV19|-|TRBJ2-7|-
TGTGCCAGTAGTATCTGGGGGAACGAGCAGTACTTC
CASSIWGNEQYF
>TRBV7-2|-|TRBJ1-3|-
TGTGCCAGCAGCTTAACTACGGCCTACTCTGGAAACACCATATATTTT
CASSLTTAYSGNTIYF
>TRBV2|-|TRBJ2-3|-
TGTGCCAGCAGACTAGCAGACACAGATACGCAGTATTTT
CASRLADTDTQYF
>TRBV11-2|-|TRBJ2-7|-
TGTGCCAGCAGCCGCACCTCCTACGAGCAGTACTTC
CASSRTSYEQYF
>TRBV19|-|TRBJ1-1|-
TGTGCCAGTTCCGAGAGAGGGAACACTGAAGCTTTCTTT
CASSERGNTEAFF
>TRBV6-1|-|TRBJ2-6|-
TGTGCCAGCAGTGAAAAAAAGAGAGCAGGGTTCGCTGGGGCCAACGTCCTGACTTTC
CASSEKKRAGFAGANVLTF
>TRBV10-2|-|TRBJ2-5|-
TGCGCCACCTCTTTAGTGCTCGAGACCCAGTACTTC
CATSLVLETQYF
>TRBV27|TRBD2|TRBJ2-1|-
TGTGCCAGCAGTAACCGTCCTAGCGGGCCCTCCGTTACGCTTGAGCAGTTCTTC
CASSNRPSGPSVTLEQFF
>TRBV27|-|TRBJ1-1|-
TGTGCCAGCATTCCCTCCTCGGGGGGGCTGCGGACTGAAGCTTTCTTT
CASIPSSGGLRTEAFF
>TRBV6-4|TRBD1|TRBJ1-2|-
TGTGCCAGCAGGGGGACAGGCCTCTATGGCTACACCTTC
CASRGTGLYGYTF
>TRBV4-2|-|TRBJ1-3|-
TGTGCCAGCAGCCAAGAACGAGTTGGGCCGGGAAGGCTTAGCTCTGGAAACACCATATATTTT
CASSQERVGPGRLSSGNTIYF
>TRBV10-3|-|TRBJ1-6|few
TGTGCCATCAGACCGGACGTCAACAATTCACCCCTCCACTTT
CAIRPDVNNSPLHF
>TRBV10-3|TRBD2|TRBJ2-1|-
TGTGCCATCAGTGAATCGACTAGCGGGGGTGACAATGAGCAGTTCTTC
CAISESTSGGDNEQFF
>TRBV7-7|-|TRBJ2-6|-
TGTGCCACTACGGCTGGGGCCAACGTCCTGACTTTC
CATTAGANVLTF
>TRBV27|TRBD2|TRBJ2-5|-
TGTGCCAGCACCCCATCAGCGGGAGTGTACCAAGAGACCCAGTACTTC
CASTPSAGVYQETQYF
>TRBV5-5|-|TRBJ1-3|-
TGTGCCAGCAGCTTGGATCCAGGAAACACCATATATTTT
CASSLDPGNTIYF
>TRBV12-2|-|TRBJ1-4|once
TGTGCAAGTCGCCACCGGTCGGGTAAGAACGAAAAACTGTTTTTT
CASRHRSGKNEKLFF
>TRBV28|-|TRBJ2-7|-
TGTGCCAGCAGTTTACTTCAGGGCTACGAGCAGTACTTC
CASSLLQGYEQYF
>TRBV27|-|TRBJ2-7|-
TGTGCCAGCAGTTTTAAATGGGGTCAAGGACAGTACTACGAGCAGTACTTC
CASSFKWGQGQYYEQYF
>TRBV28|-|TRBJ2-7|-
TGTGCCAGCAGTCCCCCCGGCCTTCCCTACGAGCAGTACTTC
CASSPPGLPYEQYF
>TRBV6-1|-|TRBJ2-3|once
TGTGCCAGCAGCCCTACAAGACCGGGGGATACGCAGTATTTT
CASSPTRPGDTQYF
>TRBV6-1|-|TRBJ1-2|-
TGTGCCAGCAGGGGGACACCGCAGGGCTACACCTTC
CASRGTPQGYTF
>TRBV5-1|TRBD1|TRBJ2-7|-
TGCGCCAGCAGCCTAAGACAGGGTTACGAGCAGTACTTC
CASSLRQGYEQYF
>TRBV5-1|TRBD2|TRBJ2-1|-
TGCGCCAGCAGCTGGTTAGCGGGGGTGTACAATGAGCAGTTCTTC
CASSWLAGVYNEQFF
>TRBV25-1|-|TRBJ1-6|-
TGTGCCAGCAGTGAATTTGCGGGTACCCTTTCACCCCTCCACTTT
CASSEFAGTLSPLHF
>TRBV28|-|TRBJ2-2|-
TGTGCCAGCAGTCCCGCAGGGATGTCGACCGGGGAGCTGTTTTTT
CASSPAGMSTGELFF
>TRBV7-9|-|TRBJ2-7|-
TGTGCCAGCAGCCTCCGGGACCCGGGGGACGAGCAGTACTTC
CASSLRDPGDEQYF
>TRBV7-8|TRBD2|TRBJ2-7|-
TGTGCCAGCAGCGGGGCCCCGGGACTAGGGTTAATCGAGCAGTACTTC
CASSGAPGLGLIEQYF
>TRBV28|-|TRBJ1-5|medium-sized
TGTGCCAGCAGTTTTAAGGGCCGGCAGCCCCAGCATTTT
CASSFKGRQPQHF
>TRBV7-9|-|TRBJ2-7|-
TGTGCCAGCAGCTTAGCGCTGGATAGCGGCACCAACGAGCAGTACTTC
CASSLALDSGTNEQYF